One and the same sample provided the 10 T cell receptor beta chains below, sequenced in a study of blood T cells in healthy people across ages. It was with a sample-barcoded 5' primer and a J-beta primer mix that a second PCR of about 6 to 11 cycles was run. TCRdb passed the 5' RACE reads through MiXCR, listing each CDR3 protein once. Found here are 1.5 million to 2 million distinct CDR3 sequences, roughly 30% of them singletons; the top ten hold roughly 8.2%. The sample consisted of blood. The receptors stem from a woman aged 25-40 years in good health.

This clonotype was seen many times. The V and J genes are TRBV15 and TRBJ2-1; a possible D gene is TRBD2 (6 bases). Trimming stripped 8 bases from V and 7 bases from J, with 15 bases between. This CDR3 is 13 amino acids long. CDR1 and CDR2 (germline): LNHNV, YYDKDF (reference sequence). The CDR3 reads CATGTGGTNEQFF. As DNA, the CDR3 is TGTGCCACCGGGACTGGGGGTACAAATGAGCAGTTCTTC.

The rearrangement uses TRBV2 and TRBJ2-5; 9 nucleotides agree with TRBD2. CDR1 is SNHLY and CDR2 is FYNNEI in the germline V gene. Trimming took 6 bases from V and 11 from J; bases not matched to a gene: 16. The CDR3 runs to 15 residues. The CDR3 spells CASSASGGFLRTQYF. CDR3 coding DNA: TGTGCCAGCAGCGCCAGCGGGGGGTTTCTACGAACGCAGTACTTC.

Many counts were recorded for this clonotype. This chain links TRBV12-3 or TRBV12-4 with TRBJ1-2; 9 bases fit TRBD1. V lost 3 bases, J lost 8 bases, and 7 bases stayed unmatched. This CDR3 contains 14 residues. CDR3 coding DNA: TGTGCCAGCAGTTTGGGACAGGGAAATAACGGCTACACCTTC. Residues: CASSLGQGNNGYTF.

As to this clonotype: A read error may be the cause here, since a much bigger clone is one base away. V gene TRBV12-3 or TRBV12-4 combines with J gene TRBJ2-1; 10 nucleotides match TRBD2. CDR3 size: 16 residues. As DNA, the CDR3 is TGTGCCAGCTTGGGGGGGCTAGCGGGAGTTCAGAATGAGCAGGTCTTC. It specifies CASLGGLAGVQNEQVF.

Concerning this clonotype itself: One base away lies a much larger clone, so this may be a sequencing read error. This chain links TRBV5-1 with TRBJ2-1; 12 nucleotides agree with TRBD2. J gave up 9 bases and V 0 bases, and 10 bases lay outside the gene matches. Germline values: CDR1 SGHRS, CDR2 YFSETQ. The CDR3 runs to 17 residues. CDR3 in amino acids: CASSLDGLAGREGEQFF. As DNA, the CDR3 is TGCGCCAGCAGCTTGGACGGACTAGCGGGACGCGAAGGTGAGCAGTTCTTC. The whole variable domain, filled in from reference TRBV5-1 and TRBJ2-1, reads KAGVTQTPRYLIKTRGQQVTLSCSPISGHRSVSWYQQTPGQGLQFLFEYFSETQRNKGNFPGRFSGRQFSNSRSEMNVSTLELGDSALYLCASSLDGLAGREGEQFFGPGTRLTVL.

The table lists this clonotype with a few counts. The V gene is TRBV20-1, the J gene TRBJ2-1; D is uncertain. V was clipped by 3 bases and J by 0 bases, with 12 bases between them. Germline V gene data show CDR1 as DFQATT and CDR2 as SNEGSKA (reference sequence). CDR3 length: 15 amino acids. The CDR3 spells CSASVLTNSYNEQFF. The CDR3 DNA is TGCAGTGCTAGTGTACTAACAAACTCCTACAATGAGCAGTTCTTC.

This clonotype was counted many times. CDR3 sequence: CAISESEGDGYTF. Here the CDR3 DNA reads TGTGCCATCAGTGAGAGCGAGGGCGATGGCTACACCTTC. This chain uses TRBV10-3 with TRBJ1-2; no clear D. V shed 2 bases and J shed 6 bases, with 10 bases lying between them. The germline gives CDR1 ENHRY, CDR2 SYGVKD. The CDR3 covers 13 residues.

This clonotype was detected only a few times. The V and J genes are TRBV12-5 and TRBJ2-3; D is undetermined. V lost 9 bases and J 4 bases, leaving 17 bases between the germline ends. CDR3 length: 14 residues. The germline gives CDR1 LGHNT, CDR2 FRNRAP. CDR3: CARGLSAMADTQYF. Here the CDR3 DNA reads TGTGCTAGAGGTCTGTCTGCAATGGCAGATACGCAGTATTTT.

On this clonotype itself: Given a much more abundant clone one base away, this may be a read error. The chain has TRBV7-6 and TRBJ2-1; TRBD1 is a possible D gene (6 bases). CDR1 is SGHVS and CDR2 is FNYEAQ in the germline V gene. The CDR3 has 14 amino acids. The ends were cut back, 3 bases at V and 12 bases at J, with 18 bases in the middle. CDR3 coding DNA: TGTGCCAGCAGCTTGCCATTACAGGGACATGGGCAGTTCTTC. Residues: CASSLPLQGHGQFF.

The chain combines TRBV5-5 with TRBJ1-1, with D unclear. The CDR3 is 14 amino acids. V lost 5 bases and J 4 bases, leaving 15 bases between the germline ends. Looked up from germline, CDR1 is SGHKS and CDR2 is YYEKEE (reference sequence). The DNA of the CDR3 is TGTGCCAGCAGTTGTTCAAGGGATGGCACTGAAGCTTTCTTT. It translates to CASSCSRDGTEAFF.